A single sample is the source of the 11 T cell receptor beta chains below, sequenced in a study of shared clonotypes between healthy human individuals. Sequencing used immunoSEQ multiplex PCR; TCRdb keeps in-frame clones, though not all of them. The sample has about 2.4 million clones, 93% seen once; the top ten hold about 0.34%. The specimen sequenced was naive CD4+ T cells from PBMCs. The sample's subset: CD45RA+ positively selected. These receptor sequences come from a man aged 18 to 35 in good health. Some clones in this sample may be carry-over from other donors' samples.

CDR3 sequence (DNA): TGTGCCAGTAGTTTTGAGCAGGCACAATATGGCTACACCTTC. This gives the protein CASSFEQAQYGYTF. The chain employs TRBV19 and TRBJ1-2, with D hard to call. CDR1 is LNHDA, CDR2 SQIVND, per germline (reference sequence). Between the trimmed V and J ends, which lost 5 bases and 5 bases, there was a span of 15 bases. The CDR3 spans 14 residues. Filled out from reference TRBV19 and TRBJ1-2, the complete variable domain reads DGGITQSPKYLFRKEGQNVTLSCEQNLNHDAMYWYRQDPGQGLRLIYYSQIVNDFQKGDIAEGYSVSREKKESFPLTVTSAQKNPTAFYLCASSFEQAQYGYTFGSGTRLTVV.

In this sample, this clone turned up a few times. The chain is built from TRBV19 and TRBJ1-1; D not certain. Germline lookup yields CDR1 LNHDA and CDR2 SQIVND (reference sequence). Trimming left V 1 base short and J 3 bases short, with 6 bases between. The CDR3 has 13 residues. As DNA, the CDR3 is TGTGCCAGTAGTATAGTTCAGGACACTGAAGCTTTCTTT. As protein: CASSIVQDTEAFF.

V is TRBV9 and J is TRBJ2-2, with 8 bases lining up with TRBD2. J gave up 5 bases and V 2 bases, and 11 bases lay outside the gene matches. This CDR3 spans 17 amino acids. CDR1 and CDR2 from the germline V gene are SGDLS and YYNGEE. CDR3 region: CASSVPSGRMRTGELFF. The CDR3 coding sequence is TGTGCCAGCAGCGTCCCGAGCGGGAGAATGAGAACCGGGGAGCTGTTTTTT.

J is TRBJ2-2 and V is TRBV10-1, with 8 nucleotides matching TRBD2. The germline gives CDR1 WNHNN, CDR2 SYGVQD (reference sequence). V trimming: 8 bases; J trimming: 12 bases; junction bases outside the gene matches: 5. The CDR3 totals 11 residues. This CDR3 is CASAGGGKLFF. CDR3 coding DNA: TGCGCCAGCGCCGGGGGGGGGAAGCTGTTTTTT.

J is TRBJ2-7 and V is TRBV6-6; TRBD1 is a possible D gene (5 bases). CDR1 MNHNY and CDR2 SVGAGI come from the germline V gene (reference sequence). Trimming took 2 bases from V and 4 from J, leaving 18 bases between them. The CDR3 sequence is 16 residues long. As DNA, the CDR3 is TGTGCCAGCAGTTACGGGGCCGAGACTGCGAATTACGAGCAGTACTTC. Protein product: CASSYGAETANYEQYF.

The chain is built from TRBV28 and TRBJ1-2, with D maybe TRBD1 (6 bases). The V gene lost 2 bases and the J gene lost 5 bases, with 15 bases spanning the gap. This CDR3 has 15 amino acids. CDR1 and CDR2 from the germline V gene are MDHEN and SYDVKM. The CDR3 loop reads CASSLGGGGVYGYTF. CDR3 nucleotide sequence: TGTGCCAGCAGTTTAGGGGGGGGCGGAGTTTATGGCTACACCTTC.

The V and J genes are TRBV5-1 and TRBJ2-1, with D hard to call. Germline CDR1 and CDR2: SGHRS and YFSETQ. The CDR3 sequence is 14 residues long. Between the trimmed V and J ends, which lost 6 bases and 5 bases, there was a span of 15 bases. CDR3 amino acids: CASNPLTNNNEQFF. The CDR3 coding sequence is TGCGCCAGCAACCCCCTGACGAATAACAATGAGCAGTTCTTC.

The J gene is TRBJ2-2, the V gene TRBV9; TRBD1 matches at 7 bases. The ends lost 0 bases at V and 2 bases at J; junction bases unmatched: 16. Germline V CDR1 and CDR2: SGDLS, YYNGEE. The CDR3 extends over 20 amino acids. This CDR3 reads CASSVAGQVTWGRNTGELFF. The CDR3 region has the DNA TGTGCCAGCAGCGTAGCCGGACAGGTGACCTGGGGGCGAAACACCGGGGAGCTGTTTTTT.

This clone was counted between two and nine times. V and J are TRBV11-2 and TRBJ1-1, with TRBD1 as a possible D gene (5 bases). Trimming stripped 2 bases from V and 6 bases from J, with 10 bases between. The CDR3 runs 13 residues. Germline values: CDR1 SGHAT, CDR2 FQNNGV. The CDR3, as DNA: TGTGCCAGCAGCTTAAGCGGGGCACCTGAAGCTTTCTTT. This translates into CASSLSGAPEAFF. Together with reference TRBV11-2 and TRBJ1-1, the CDR3 gives the full variable domain: EAGVAQSPRYKIIEKRQSVAFWCNPISGHATLYWYQQILGQGPKLLIQFQNNGVVDDSQLPKDRFSAERLKGVDSTLKIQPAKLEDSAVYLCASSLSGAPEAFFGQGTRLTVV.

The chain employs TRBV4-3 and TRBJ1-4, with D unresolved. CDR3 length: 16 amino acids. Germline V lookup: CDR1 LGHNA, CDR2 YSLEER. The V gene lost 0 bases and the J gene lost 4 bases, with 12 bases spanning the gap. The CDR3 sequence is CASSQDQGRINEKLFF. Here the CDR3 DNA reads TGCGCCAGCAGCCAAGATCAAGGCAGGATTAATGAAAAACTGTTTTTT.

The chain is built from TRBV20-1 and TRBJ1-1, with D possibly being TRBD1 (5 bases). Germline CDR1 and CDR2: DFQATT and SNEGSKA (reference sequence). CDR3 length: 11 amino acids. CDR3 nucleotide sequence: TGCCAACCACAGGAGAACACTGAAGCTTTCTTT. Its translation: CQPQENTEAFF.